This TCR beta chain came from a study of beta chain features in type 1 diabetes (dated by TCRdb to the late 2010s). Some background on the complete study: No differences in mean age, gender distribution, total cell number or subset yield were found between patients and healthy donors. A total of about 99,000,000 sorted cells were examined across all samples, and RNA yield correlated strongly with the number of cells per subset. In the study, TCRB repertoires of sorted circulating CD4+ T cell subsets from recently diagnosed type 1 diabetes patients were compared with those of matched healthy donors. Regulatory and stem cell-like memory subsets were isolated from only 8 patients and roughly eight healthy donors, whereas naive and central memory subsets came from all 30 or so donors. The research as a whole found: At VDJ recombination sites, type 1 diabetes patients had fewer insertions and more deleted nucleotides, which implies abnormalities in thymic rearrangement. Sequencing cDNA rather than genomic DNA could over-represent highly expressing activated cells, although activation and CD3 levels did not differ between groups. The naive, central memory and regulatory TCRB repertoires appeared to resemble one another more closely among patients than among healthy donors. PCR might favor shorter templates, but patient and control samples were amplified and corrected together, so any skew would affect both groups equally. Because small numbers of individuals were included in the HLA sub-analyses, any influence of HLA type on TCRB rearrangement was left unresolved. A moderate but significant shortening of TCRB CDR3 length was observed in type 1 diabetes patients in all four CD4+ subsets.

Each donor gave one peripheral blood draw, averaging roughly 120 mL, which was collected into heparinised tubes. A BD FACSAria II and a panel including CD45RO, CCR7, CD25, CD127, CD95 and CD27 were used to sort naive, central memory, regulatory and stem cell-like memory CD4+ T cells. Every sorted population had a purity above 95%. Right away, PBMCs were isolated by Lymphoprep density gradient centrifugation and were stained directly, with no culture step. To minimize batch effects, samples were stained and sorted in pairs, one healthy donor with one patient per experiment. This clone turned up a few times. Its antigen is not yet known. The sample holds no much larger clone one base away, and base qualities are not on file. All of the isolated RNA was reverse transcribed with the High Capacity cDNA Reverse Transcription Kit, so expressed TCRB transcripts were sequenced. Naive, central memory and regulatory T cell samples underwent deep immunoSEQ sequencing, averaging roughly 3.5 million total reads per sample. Sorted cells were lysed in RLT buffer and RNA was extracted with DNase-treated RNeasy Micro or Mini kits, depending on cell number. To prevent cross-contamination, every cell subset was processed on its own, while patient and healthy donor samples were processed together. Using the immunoSEQ multiplex PCR, TCRB sequences were amplified from cDNA into 87-bp fragments spanning the CDR3 region. Amplicons were sequenced on the Illumina HiSeq platform. In the original analysis: PCR bias was computationally corrected using synthetic template baselines, reads within Hamming distance 2 were collapsed, and singletons that could not be merged were discarded. By aligning reads against IMGT, V, D and J genes, CDR3 length, and insertions or deletions at six rearrangement sites were assigned. Within each subset, clonotype counts were normalized to sorted cell number, after which true diversity and Gini coefficients were computed with the tcR R package. Repertoire sharing was quantified using the overlap coefficient calculated on TCRB nucleotide sequences. As a proxy for the pre-selection repertoire, out-of-frame TCRB sequences from naive cells were analyzed. TCRdb retrieved this table from immuneACCESS and kept in-frame rearrangements only. Not all clones are present; in checked studies, unresolved V genes account for under half, and no reason is known for the remainder. V, J and clone size derive from that table, while D and trimming were established from the DNA sequence. The table for this sample lists 200,000 to 250,000 clones; 9.6% of them were counted only once. The ten largest clones take up approximately 0.03% of the sample.

The clonotype comes from a woman younger than 35 in good health. Sequencing input: naive CD4+ T cells from blood. Taken with the paper, the label for cell subset or site translates to: true naive CD4+ T cells.

The DNA sequence reads TGTGCCAGCTCACGCCGGACAGACACTTCGGTGACCAACGTCCTGACTTTC. Its coded protein is CASSRRTDTSVTNVLTF. The V and J genes are TRBV18 and TRBJ2-6; the D gene is perhaps TRBD1, from 6 matching bases. A distance of 21 bases separates the germline ends of V and J, which lose 4 bases and 8 bases respectively. The CDR3 numbers 17 residues from cysteine through phenylalanine. CDR3 DNA only is kept here, 51 bases in frame from base 1. Sequences KGHSH (CDR1) and LQKENI (CDR2) are obtained from the germline V gene.